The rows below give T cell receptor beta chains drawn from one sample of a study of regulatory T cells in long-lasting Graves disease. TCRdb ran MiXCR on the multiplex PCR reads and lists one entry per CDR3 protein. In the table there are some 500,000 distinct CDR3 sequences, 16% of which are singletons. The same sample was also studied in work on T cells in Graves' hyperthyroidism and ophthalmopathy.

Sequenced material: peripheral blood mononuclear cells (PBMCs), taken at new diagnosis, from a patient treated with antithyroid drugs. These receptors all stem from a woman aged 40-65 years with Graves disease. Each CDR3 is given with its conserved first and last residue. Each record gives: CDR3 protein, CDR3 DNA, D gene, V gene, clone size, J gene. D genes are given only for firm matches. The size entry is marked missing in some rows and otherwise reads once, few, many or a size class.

CASSQEDPSNYGYTF	TGCGCCAGCAGCCAAGAAGACCCTTCTAACTATGGCTACACCTTC	-	TRBV4-1	few	TRBJ1-2
CSARRQGTDTQYF	TGCAGTGCTAGAAGACAGGGAACAGATACGCAGTATTTT	TRBD1	TRBV20-1	many	TRBJ2-3
CSVEVQRLSQNTQYF	TGCAGCGTTGAAGTCCAGCGGTTGTCTCAGAATACGCAGTATTTT	-	TRBV29-1	few	TRBJ2-3
CASSPANFNQPQHF	TGTGCCAGCAGCCCGGCGAATTTCAATCAGCCCCAGCATTTT	-	TRBV5-6	few	TRBJ1-5
CASSSMGGHFGYTF	TGTGCCAGCAGTTCCATGGGTGGGCATTTTGGCTACACCTTC	-	TRBV27	few	TRBJ1-2
CASSADSQPQHF	TGTGCCAGCAGTGCCGACAGTCAGCCCCAGCATTTT	-	TRBV5-6	few	TRBJ1-5
CASSLQGALGYTF	TGTGCCAGCAGTTTACAGGGGGCGCTCGGCTACACCTTC	TRBD1	TRBV28	many	TRBJ1-2
CATSGTGNANEQFF	TGTGCCACCTCCGGGACAGGGAACGCCAATGAGCAGTTCTTC	TRBD1	TRBV19	-	TRBJ2-1
CASSLVGTDNSPLHF	TGTGCCAGCAGCTTAGTGGGGACGGATAATTCACCCCTCCACTTT	-	TRBV7-2	many	TRBJ1-6
CASSLRIGVSGELFF	TGTGCCAGCAGCTTGAGAATCGGGGTCTCGGGGGAGCTGTTTTTT	-	TRBV5-6	-	TRBJ2-2
CASSLALAGGADTQYF	TGCGCCAGCAGCTTGGCCCTAGCGGGGGGGGCAGATACGCAGTATTTT	TRBD2	TRBV5-1	many	TRBJ2-3
CASSRDRAYTSSYEQYF	TGTGCCAGCAGTCGGGACAGGGCTTACACTAGCTCCTACGAGCAGTACTTC	TRBD1	TRBV3-1	-	TRBJ2-7
CASIPSTGLAGGELFF	TGTGCCAGCATCCCCTCTACGGGGCTTGCGGGCGGGGAGCTGTTTTTT	-	TRBV7-8	few	TRBJ2-2
CASSLSQTNTEAFF	TGCGCCAGCAGCTTGAGTCAGACGAACACTGAAGCTTTCTTT	-	TRBV5-1	many	TRBJ1-1
CASSPSTGDPRGEQFF	TGTGCCAGCTCACCTTCCACTGGGGACCCACGGGGTGAGCAGTTCTTC	-	TRBV18	many	TRBJ2-1
CAWSAVYEQYF	TGTGCCTGGAGTGCCGTCTACGAGCAGTACTTC	-	TRBV30	many	TRBJ2-7
CASSESVGSYQPQHF	TGTGCCAGCAGTGAATCGGTGGGCAGTTATCAGCCCCAGCATTTT	-	TRBV2	many	TRBJ1-5
CASSQGGRDSADYEQYF	TGTGCCAGCAGCCAAGGGGGCCGGGACAGTGCTGACTACGAGCAGTACTTC	TRBD1	TRBV4-2	-	TRBJ2-7
CATSDSLSNGYTF	TGTGCCACCAGTGATTCCCTCTCAAATGGCTACACCTTC	-	TRBV24-1	many	TRBJ1-2
CSALLLRDTYSYEQYF	TGCAGTGCCCTACTACTCCGGGACACTTACTCCTACGAGCAGTACTTC	-	TRBV20-1	-	TRBJ2-7
CASSPDSSSGNTIYF	TGTGCCAGCAGTCCCGACAGTTCAAGCGGAAACACCATATATTTT	-	TRBV11-3	few	TRBJ1-3
CASSLNGEGRETQYF	TGTGCCAGCAGTTTAAATGGAGAAGGCCGAGAGACCCAGTACTTC	-	TRBV12-3/TRBV12-4	-	TRBJ2-5
CSASDRGWEGYTF	TGCAGCGCCTCGGACAGGGGATGGGAAGGCTACACCTTC	TRBD1	TRBV29-1	few	TRBJ1-2
CASSQDRGRGGWTEAFF	TGTGCCAGCAGCCAAGACCGGGGGAGGGGTGGTTGGACTGAAGCTTTCTTT	-	TRBV3-1	few	TRBJ1-1
CASSLIAGPDTQYF	TGTGCCAGCAGTTTGATCGCAGGGCCAGATACGCAGTATTTT	-	TRBV28	many	TRBJ2-3
CASSYWQSSGNTIYF	TGTGCCAGCAGTTATTGGCAGAGCTCTGGAAACACCATATATTTT	-	TRBV6-5	-	TRBJ1-3
CASSLGRGRQESSEAFF	TGTGCCAGCAGCTTGGGTCGGGGAAGGCAAGAATCATCTGAAGCTTTCTTT	-	TRBV11-2	many	TRBJ1-1
CASSQGQPGRGVHEQYF	TGCGCCAGCAGCCAAGGCCAACCGGGGCGGGGGGTACACGAGCAGTACTTC	TRBD2	TRBV4-1	few	TRBJ2-7
CASGDYRRSYEQYF	TGTGCCAGCGGGGACTACAGGAGAAGCTACGAGCAGTACTTC	TRBD2	TRBV2	-	TRBJ2-7
CASSLIPGYSYNEQFF	TGCGCCAGCAGCTTGATTCCAGGGTACTCCTACAATGAGCAGTTCTTC	-	TRBV5-1	-	TRBJ2-1
CASNSRQGDGYTF	TGTGCCAGTAACTCCAGACAGGGTGATGGCTACACCTTC	TRBD1	TRBV19	-	TRBJ1-2
CASSFGNSNTEAFF	TGCGCCAGCAGCTTCGGGAATTCGAACACTGAAGCTTTCTTT	-	TRBV5-1	many	TRBJ1-1
CASGPGQGVNTEAFF	TGTGCTAGTGGCCCTGGACAGGGCGTGAACACTGAAGCTTTCTTT	TRBD1	TRBV12-5	many	TRBJ1-1
CASSLLAGAQGIQYF	TGTGCCAGCAGCTTGCTAGCGGGGGCTCAGGGCATTCAGTACTTC	TRBD2	TRBV7-9	few	TRBJ2-4
CASRAGLGTEAFF	TGTGCCAGTAGAGCTGGGCTGGGCACTGAAGCTTTCTTT	-	TRBV19	many	TRBJ1-1
CASSLNSGTGGGPQETQYF	TGTGCCAGCAGCTTAAATTCCGGGACAGGGGGGGGACCCCAAGAGACCCAGTACTTC	TRBD1	TRBV7-3	few	TRBJ2-5
CASSQGQGFYEQYF	TGTGCCAGCAGCCAAGGGCAGGGTTTCTACGAGCAGTACTTC	-	TRBV14	many	TRBJ2-7
CASSPGWRVRGQETQYF	TGTGCCAGCAGCCCTGGATGGAGGGTCCGGGGTCAAGAGACCCAGTACTTC	-	TRBV12-3/TRBV12-4	many	TRBJ2-5
CASVGRTYNEQFF	TGTGCCAGCGTGGGTCGAACTTACAATGAGCAGTTCTTC	-	TRBV11-3	-	TRBJ2-1
CASGQGYGYTF	TGTGCCAGTGGACAGGGCTATGGCTACACCTTC	TRBD1	TRBV2	many	TRBJ1-2
CASTKEGGSNQPQHF	TGTGCCAGCACTAAGGAGGGGGGGAGCAATCAGCCCCAGCATTTT	-	TRBV2	many	TRBJ1-5
CSVVRGADGAFF	TGCAGCGTTGTGCGGGGGGCCGATGGAGCTTTCTTT	-	TRBV29-1	few	TRBJ1-1
CASSLSHPGTEAFF	TGTGCCAGCAGTTTATCACACCCGGGCACTGAAGCTTTCTTT	-	TRBV12-3/TRBV12-4	many	TRBJ1-1
CASSLILAGGHRGTDTQYF	TGTGCCAGCAGTTTAATCCTAGCGGGGGGGCATCGGGGCACAGATACGCAGTATTTT	TRBD2	TRBV28	-	TRBJ2-3
CSARGPRTYEQYF	TGCAGTGCTAGAGGACCGAGAACCTACGAGCAGTACTTC	-	TRBV20-1	-	TRBJ2-7
CASSLYADTQYF	TGTGCCAGCAGTTTATACGCAGATACGCAGTATTTT	-	TRBV12-3/TRBV12-4	many	TRBJ2-3
CASSPFGVEGANEQFF	TGTGCCAGCAGCCCTTTTGGGGTAGAGGGTGCGAATGAGCAGTTCTTC	-	TRBV7-6	many	TRBJ2-1
CSFSGAEETQYF	TGCAGTTTTAGCGGGGCTGAGGAGACCCAGTACTTC	TRBD2	TRBV20-1	few	TRBJ2-5
CASSLRADTDTQYF	TGCGCCAGCAGCTTGCGGGCAGACACAGATACGCAGTATTTT	-	TRBV5-1	-	TRBJ2-3
CASSFGTVDYGYTF	TGTGCCAGCAGTTTCGGCACGGTAGATTATGGCTACACCTTC	-	TRBV12-3/TRBV12-4	many	TRBJ1-2
CASSSRDSQYF	TGTGCCAGCAGTTCCAGGGACAGCCAGTACTTC	TRBD1	TRBV27	-	TRBJ2-4
CASSLLSGTVSYEQYF	TGTGCCAGCAGTTTACTCTCCGGGACAGTCTCCTACGAGCAGTACTTC	TRBD1	TRBV27	few	TRBJ2-7